Listed below are T cell receptor beta chains from one sample, sequenced in a study of cytomegalovirus exposure and HLA in healthy donors. TCRdb keeps only in-frame clones here, not all; method: immunoSEQ multiplex PCR. The sample lists around 150,000 clones; 50% to 75% were seen once. The sequencing input was PBMCs. These receptors originate from a woman aged 60-70 years in good health and CMV-seropositive. Both conserved end residues are part of each CDR3. Each record gives: clone size, J gene, D gene, V gene, CDR3 protein, CDR3 DNA. D genes are given only for firm matches. A row's size may be missing; if present it is once, few, many or a size class.

>NA|TRBJ1-2|NA|TRBV7-8
CASSLEGGYYGYTF
TGTGCCAGCAGCTTAGAGGGGGGGTACTATGGCTACACCTTC
>NA|TRBJ2-3|NA|TRBV7-3
CASSLTGTSTDTQYF
TGTGCCAGCAGCCTCACCGGGACTAGCACAGATACGCAGTATTTT
>few|TRBJ2-7|TRBD2|TRBV29-1
CSVARTSGAYEQYF
TGCAGCGTAGCTCGGACTAGCGGGGCCTACGAGCAGTACTTC
>NA|TRBJ2-7|TRBD1|TRBV19
CASSTGGQGTYEQYF
TGTGCCAGTAGTACAGGGGGACAGGGAACCTACGAGCAGTACTTC
>NA|TRBJ2-1|TRBD2|TRBV4-3
CASSQDPMREWANEQFF
TGCGCCAGCAGCCAAGATCCCATGCGGGAGTGGGCGAATGAGCAGTTCTTC
>few|TRBJ2-1|TRBD2|TRBV6-5
CASSLGLADSYNEQFF
TGTGCCAGCAGTTTGGGACTAGCGGATTCCTACAATGAGCAGTTCTTC
>NA|TRBJ1-2|TRBD1|TRBV4-2
CASSQDHGLRGLDGYTF
TGTGCCAGCAGCCAAGACCACGGGTTGAGGGGGCTTGATGGCTACACCTTC
>NA|TRBJ2-5|TRBD2|TRBV28
CASAKSGRKTQYF
TGTGCCAGCGCAAAGAGCGGGAGAAAGACCCAGTACTTC
>NA|TRBJ2-7|TRBD1|TRBV4-3
CASSLTPQGAQYF
TGCGCCAGCAGCCTGACCCCTCAGGGGGCGCAGTACTTC
>NA|TRBJ1-1|NA|TRBV14
CASSLAVNTEAFF
TGTGCCAGCAGCCTAGCGGTGAACACTGAAGCTTTCTTT
>NA|TRBJ2-3|TRBD2|TRBV5-1
CASSLGSSGSTDTQYF
TGCGCCAGCAGCTTGGGGAGTAGCGGGAGCACAGATACGCAGTATTTT
>NA|TRBJ1-3|NA|TRBV6-1
CASSETGSGNTIYF
TGTGCCAGCAGTGAAACTGGTTCTGGAAACACCATATATTTT
>NA|TRBJ2-1|TRBD2|TRBV7-3
CASSSALAGGLHEQFF
TGTGCCAGCAGCTCTGCATTAGCGGGAGGGTTACATGAGCAGTTCTTC
>few|TRBJ1-1|NA|TRBV7-9
CASSLNRYTEAFF
TGTGCCAGCAGCTTAAACAGGTACACTGAAGCTTTCTTT
>few|TRBJ2-7|NA|TRBV30
CAWTDRREQYF
TGTGCCTGGACTGACAGACGCGAGCAGTACTTC
>NA|TRBJ1-2|NA|TRBV28
CASSFFDRIRGYTF
TGTGCCAGCAGTTTCTTTGACAGAATCAGGGGCTACACCTTC
>NA|TRBJ2-1|TRBD2|TRBV4-1
CASSQERGLAGGDEQFF
TGCGCCAGCAGCCAAGAACGGGGACTAGCGGGAGGCGATGAGCAGTTCTTC
>NA|TRBJ2-2|NA|TRBV5-1
CASSLGSSSTNTGELFF
TGCGCCAGCAGCTTGGGGTCTAGCAGTACGAACACCGGGGAGCTGTTTTTT
>NA|TRBJ2-7|TRBD2|TRBV18
CASSPSGGGYEQYF
TGTGCCAGCTCTCCTAGTGGGGGGGGCTACGAGCAGTACTTC
>NA|TRBJ2-5|NA|TRBV6-1
CATPAGVTQYF
TGTGCCACCCCCGCCGGGGTAACCCAGTACTTC
>NA|TRBJ1-5|NA|TRBV13
CASSIQFPGEGGPLCSNQPQHF
TGTGCCAGCAGCATACAATTCCCAGGGGAGGGTGGACCACTGTGTAGCAATCAGCCCCAGCATTTT
>NA|TRBJ1-5|NA|TRBV28
CASSLGGAVVQPQHF
TGTGCCAGCAGCCTAGGTGGGGCGGTGGTTCAGCCCCAGCATTTT
>NA|TRBJ2-3|TRBD1|TRBV11-2
CASSLAPGGLRGTDTQYF
TGTGCCAGCAGCTTAGCGCCAGGGGGCCTTCGAGGCACAGATACGCAGTATTTT
>few|TRBJ2-1|TRBD2|TRBV11-2
CASSLEAGGLGEQFF
TGTGCCAGCAGCTTAGAGGCCGGGGGACTAGGGGAGCAGTTCTTC
>NA|TRBJ1-4|NA|TRBV14
CASSPVAGNEKLFF
TGTGCCAGCAGCCCGGTAGCGGGCAATGAAAAACTGTTTTTT
>NA|TRBJ2-7|NA|TRBV6-5
CASRSPGRHYEQYF
TGTGCCAGCAGATCTCCCGGGAGACACTACGAGCAGTACTTC
>NA|TRBJ2-2|TRBD2|TRBV4-3
CASSQSGRAGTGELFF
TGCGCCAGCAGCCAAAGCGGGAGGGCCGGGACCGGGGAGCTGTTTTTT
>NA|TRBJ2-3|TRBD2|TRBV10-3
CAIRETSGSTDTQYF
TGTGCCATCAGGGAGACTAGCGGGAGCACAGATACGCAGTATTTT
>NA|TRBJ2-7|NA|TRBV21-1
CASSKRRGKMRQAYEQYF
TGTGCCAGCAGCAAAAGGCGAGGTAAGATGAGACAGGCCTACGAGCAGTACTTC
>few|TRBJ1-4|NA|TRBV30
CAWSPTDIATNEKLFF
TGTGCCTGGAGTCCTACCGACATTGCAACTAATGAAAAACTGTTTTTT
>NA|TRBJ2-7|TRBD2|TRBV15
CATSRGGLAGNYEQYF
TGTGCCACCAGCAGAGGTGGACTAGCGGGGAACTACGAGCAGTACTTC
>NA|TRBJ2-7|NA|TRBV18
CASSPIRDEQYF
TGTGCCAGCTCACCAATTCGGGACGAGCAGTACTTC
>NA|TRBJ1-5|NA|TRBV5-1
CASSLGGQGNQPQHF
TGCGCCAGCAGCTTGGGGGGGCAGGGGAATCAGCCCCAGCATTTT
>NA|TRBJ2-3|NA|TRBV6-1
CASSAGASGFRRDTQYF
TGTGCCAGCAGTGCAGGGGCTAGCGGTTTTAGAAGGGATACGCAGTATTTT
>NA|TRBJ2-1|TRBD1|TRBV19
CASSWTGFNEQFF
TGTGCCAGTTCATGGACAGGGTTCAATGAGCAGTTCTTC
>NA|TRBJ1-2|TRBD1|TRBV19
CASSGRTGGGYGYTF
TGTGCCAGTAGTGGGCGGACAGGGGGCGGCTATGGCTACACCTTC
>NA|TRBJ2-3|TRBD2|TRBV5-1
CASSGLAGEDTQYF
TGCGCCAGCTCAGGACTAGCGGGAGAGGATACGCAGTATTTT
>NA|TRBJ2-3|NA|TRBV27
CASSPNTDTQYF
TGTGCCAGCAGTCCCAACACAGATACGCAGTATTTT
>NA|TRBJ2-7|TRBD2|TRBV2
CASRLSQLAGVLEQYF
TGTGCCAGCAGACTCTCTCAACTAGCGGGAGTCCTCGAGCAGTACTTC
>NA|TRBJ1-5|NA|TRBV21-1
CASSAISRDRYSNQPQHF
TGTGCCAGCAGCGCCATATCCCGGGACAGATATAGCAATCAGCCCCAGCATTTT
>NA|TRBJ1-1|NA|TRBV7-2
CASSPPRGEAFF
TGTGCCAGCAGCCCCCCCCGGGGTGAAGCTTTCTTT
>few|TRBJ2-5|NA|TRBV15
CATSRGQQETQYF
TGTGCCACCAGCAGAGGGCAGCAAGAGACCCAGTACTTC
>NA|TRBJ2-7|NA|TRBV7-8
CASRPGIYYEQYF
TGTGCCAGCAGACCGGGGATTTACTACGAGCAGTACTTC
>few|TRBJ1-5|TRBD1|TRBV2
CASRGGTGGNQPQHF
TGTGCCAGCAGGGGAGGGACAGGGGGCAATCAGCCCCAGCATTTT
>NA|TRBJ2-3|NA|TRBV28
CASTTGLTDTQYF
TGTGCCAGCACTACAGGGCTCACAGATACGCAGTATTTT
>NA|TRBJ2-5|TRBD2|TRBV5-1
CASSLAEGGSGNQETQYF
TGCGCCAGCAGCTTGGCCGAGGGTGGTAGCGGGAACCAAGAGACCCAGTACTTC
>NA|TRBJ1-3|NA|TRBV15
CATSRGGGRLGNTIYF
TGTGCCACCAGCAGGGGTGGAGGGCGCCTGGGAAACACCATATATTTT
>NA|TRBJ1-1|NA|TRBV15
CATSRDGGTEAFF
TGTGCCACCAGCAGAGACGGGGGCACTGAAGCTTTCTTT
>NA|TRBJ2-7|TRBD2|TRBV5-1
CASSTLDGNRLAGHRAYEQYF
TGCGCCAGCAGCACCCTGGACGGCAATCGCCTAGCGGGACACCGGGCCTACGAGCAGTACTTC
>NA|TRBJ1-2|NA|TRBV2
CANSANVRAGGYGYTF
TGTGCCAACAGTGCCAATGTTAGGGCGGGGGGCTATGGCTACACCTTC
>many|TRBJ2-7|TRBD2|TRBV10-3
CAISDGLAGFYEQYF
TGTGCCATCAGTGATGGACTAGCGGGATTCTACGAGCAGTACTTC
>few|TRBJ1-2|TRBD1|TRBV19
CASSVTGSDYGYTF
TGTGCCAGTAGTGTGACAGGGTCGGACTATGGCTACACCTTC
>NA|TRBJ2-5|NA|TRBV6-5
CASSEGGAQETQYF
TGTGCCAGCAGTGAAGGGGGGGCTCAAGAGACCCAGTACTTC